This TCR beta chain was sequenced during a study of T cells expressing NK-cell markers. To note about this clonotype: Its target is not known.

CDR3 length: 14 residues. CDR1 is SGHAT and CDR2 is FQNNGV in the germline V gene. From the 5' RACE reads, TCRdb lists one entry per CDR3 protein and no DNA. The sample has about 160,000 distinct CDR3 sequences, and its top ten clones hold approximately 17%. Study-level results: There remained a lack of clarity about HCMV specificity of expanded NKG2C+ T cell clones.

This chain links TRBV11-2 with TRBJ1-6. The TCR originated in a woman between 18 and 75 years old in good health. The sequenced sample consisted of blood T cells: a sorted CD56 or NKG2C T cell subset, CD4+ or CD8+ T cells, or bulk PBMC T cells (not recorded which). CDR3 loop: CASSRTDYNSPLHF. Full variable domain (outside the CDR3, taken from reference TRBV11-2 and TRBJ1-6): EAGVAQSPRYKIIEKRQSVAFWCNPISGHATLYWYQQILGQGPKLLIQFQNNGVVDDSQLPKDRFSAERLKGVDSTLKIQPAKLEDSAVYLCASSRTDYNSPLHFGNGTRLTVT.